This T cell receptor (beta chain) was recorded in a study of regulatory and conventional T cells in RAG deficiency. A note on this clone: Its antigen is still unknown.

General study points: Treg unique TCR beta sequences were approximately 100-fold fewer in Omenn syndrome and CID/AS patients than controls. Control T-cell subsets had markedly higher Shannon entropy and lower Simpson indices than RAG-deficient patients.

The table came from immunoSEQ multiplex PCR; TCRdb's copy has only in-frame clones and leaves some out. The data show 30,000 to 35,000 clones, 90% seen once. This sample was shared with a second study, whose subject was regulatory T cells. That investigation notes: Amplification used 52 TRBV primers and 13 TRBJ primers. Patient repertoires had restricted TRB V-J pairs and skewed V and J usage, most in Tregs.

Sequencing was performed on CD8+ T cells sorted from blood. This receptor was identified in a human donor in good health.

The CDR3 region is CASSSPTGQGTSYEQYF. The CDR3 DNA sequence: TGCGCCAGCAGCTCGCCAACCGGACAGGGGACCTCCTACGAGCAGTACTTC. The chain uses TRBV5-1 and TRBJ2-7, with 9 bases fitting TRBD1. V dropped 3 bases and J dropped 0; count of bases not matched to a gene: 10. The CDR3 contains 17 residues. The germline V gene has CDR1 SGHRS and CDR2 YFSETQ. The full variable domain, completed using reference TRBV5-1 and TRBJ2-7, is KAGVTQTPRYLIKTRGQQVTLSCSPISGHRSVSWYQQTPGQGLQFLFEYFSETQRNKGNFPGRFSGRQFSNSRSEMNVSTLELGDSALYLCASSSPTGQGTSYEQYFGPGTRLTVT.